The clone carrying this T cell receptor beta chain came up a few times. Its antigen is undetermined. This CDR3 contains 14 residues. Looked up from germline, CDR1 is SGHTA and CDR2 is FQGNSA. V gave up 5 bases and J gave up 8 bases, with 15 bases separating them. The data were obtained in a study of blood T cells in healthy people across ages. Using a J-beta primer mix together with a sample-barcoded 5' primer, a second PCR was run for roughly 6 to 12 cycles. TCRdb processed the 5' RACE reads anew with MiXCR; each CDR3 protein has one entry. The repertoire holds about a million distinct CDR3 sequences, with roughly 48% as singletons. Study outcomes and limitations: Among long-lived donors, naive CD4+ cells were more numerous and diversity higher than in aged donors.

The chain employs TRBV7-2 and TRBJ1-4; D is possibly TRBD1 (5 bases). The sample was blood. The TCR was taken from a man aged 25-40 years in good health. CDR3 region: CASSPRGTEEKLFF. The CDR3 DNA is TGTGCCAGCAGCCCCCGCGGGACGGAGGAAAAACTGTTTTTT. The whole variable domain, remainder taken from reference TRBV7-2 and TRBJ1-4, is GAGVSQSPSNKVTEKGKDVELRCDPISGHTALYWYRQSLGQGLEFLIYFQGNSAPDKSGLPSDRFSAERTGGSVSTLTIQRTQQEDSAVYLCASSPRGTEEKLFFGSGTQLSVL.